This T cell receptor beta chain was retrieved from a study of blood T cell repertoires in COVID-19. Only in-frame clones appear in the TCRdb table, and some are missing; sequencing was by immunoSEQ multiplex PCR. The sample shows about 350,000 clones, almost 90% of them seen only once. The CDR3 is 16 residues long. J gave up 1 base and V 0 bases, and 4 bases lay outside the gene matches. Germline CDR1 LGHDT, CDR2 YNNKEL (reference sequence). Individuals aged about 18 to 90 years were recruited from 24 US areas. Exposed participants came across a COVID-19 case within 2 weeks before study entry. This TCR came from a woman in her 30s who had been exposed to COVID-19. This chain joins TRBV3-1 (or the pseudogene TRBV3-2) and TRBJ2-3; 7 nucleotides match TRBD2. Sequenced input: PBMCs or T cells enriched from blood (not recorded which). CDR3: CASSQEAAGRTDTQYF. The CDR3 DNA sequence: TGTGCCAGCAGCCAAGAGGCAGCGGGGCGCACAGATACGCAGTATTTT.